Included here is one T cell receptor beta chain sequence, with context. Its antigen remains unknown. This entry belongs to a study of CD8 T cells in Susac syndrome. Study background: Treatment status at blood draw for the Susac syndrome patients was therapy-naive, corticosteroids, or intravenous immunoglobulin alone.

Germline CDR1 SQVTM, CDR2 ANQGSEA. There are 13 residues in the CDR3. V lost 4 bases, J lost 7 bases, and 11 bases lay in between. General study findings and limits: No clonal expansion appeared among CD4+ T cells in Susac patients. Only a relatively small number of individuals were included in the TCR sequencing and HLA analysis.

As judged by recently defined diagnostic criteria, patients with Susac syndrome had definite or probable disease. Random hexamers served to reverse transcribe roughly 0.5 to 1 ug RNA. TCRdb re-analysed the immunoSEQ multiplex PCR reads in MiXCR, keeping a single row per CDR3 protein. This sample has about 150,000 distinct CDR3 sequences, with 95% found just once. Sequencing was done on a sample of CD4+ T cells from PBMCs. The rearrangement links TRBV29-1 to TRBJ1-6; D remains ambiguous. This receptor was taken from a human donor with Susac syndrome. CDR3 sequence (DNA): TGCAGCGTTGTACTTGGGGAAAATTCACCCCTCCACTTT. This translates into CSVVLGENSPLHF.